These 23 T cell receptor beta chains came from one sample sequenced in a study of blood T cell repertoires in COVID-19. Repertoires were generated with immunoSEQ multiplex PCR, while TCRdb's copy carries only in-frame clones and drops some. The repertoire holds fewer than 150,000 clones, with 75% to 90% as singletons. The sequenced sample was peripheral blood. The receptors shown here come from a woman aged 55-70 years with COVID-19, enrolled during active disease.

The chain recombines TRBV5-1 with TRBJ2-3; 8 bases match TRBD2. V trimming: 6 bases; J trimming: 0 bases; junction bases outside the gene matches: 18. CDR3 length: 19 residues. Per the germline V gene, CDR1 is SGHRS and CDR2 is YFSETQ. DNA of the CDR3: TGCGCCAGCATGGGGAGGCCGGGACTAGTGTTGACTAGCACAGATACGCAGTATTTT. Amino acid sequence: CASMGRPGLVLTSTDTQYF.

This chain links TRBV5-1 with TRBJ2-1; 8 nucleotides align to TRBD2. J lost 5 bases, V lost 2 bases, and 6 bases had no gene match. Germline V lookup: CDR1 SGHRS, CDR2 YFSETQ. This CDR3 spans 15 amino acids. The CDR3 region has the DNA TGCGCCAGCAGCTTATCCGGGACTAGTAACAATGAGCAGTTCTTC. This encodes CASSLSGTSNNEQFF. The complete variable domain, with remaining parts taken from reference TRBV5-1 and TRBJ2-1, reads KAGVTQTPRYLIKTRGQQVTLSCSPISGHRSVSWYQQTPGQGLQFLFEYFSETQRNKGNFPGRFSGRQFSNSRSEMNVSTLELGDSALYLCASSLSGTSNNEQFFGPGTRLTVL.

V gene TRBV2 combines with J gene TRBJ1-1; TRBD1 might be the D (6 bases). CDR1 and CDR2 from the germline V gene are SNHLY and FYNNEI. The CDR3 totals 15 residues. The V gene lost 5 bases and the J gene lost 1 base, with 14 bases spanning the gap. CDR3 in DNA: TGTGCCAGCAGTTACGGGACACCTAAGAACACTGAAGCTTTCTTT. It yields the protein CASSYGTPKNTEAFF.

The chain carries TRBV27 and TRBJ1-2, with D unresolved. Trimming removed 6 bases from V and 4 bases from J, with 21 bases in between. Germline CDR1 MNHEY, CDR2 SMNVEV (reference sequence). The length of the CDR3 is 16 residues. The CDR3 DNA follows: TGTGCCAGCAGATCGACTACGTCAGGCGAGGGCTATGGCTACACCTTC. Translation gives CASRSTTSGEGYGYTF.

The gene calls are TRBV10-3 and TRBJ2-5; maybe TRBD1 (6 bases). Trimming left V 4 bases short and J 2 bases short, with 11 bases between. CDR3 length: 14 amino acids. Germline CDR1 is ENHRY and CDR2 is SYGVKD. This CDR3 reads CAISADRRQETQYF. CDR3 DNA: TGTGCCATCAGTGCCGACAGGCGACAAGAGACCCAGTACTTC.

The rearrangement links TRBV6-1 to TRBJ2-7; the match to TRBD2 covers 10 bases. The V and J ends lost 3 bases and 5 bases, in that order; junction bases with no gene match: 13. This CDR3 comprises 17 residues. From germline, CDR1 is MNHNS and CDR2 SASEGT. Written as DNA, the CDR3 is TGTGCCAGCAGTGAGGTTGGACTAGCGGCAATTCCTAACGAGCAGTACTTC. The encoded protein is CASSEVGLAAIPNEQYF.

The rearrangement joins TRBV10-3 to TRBJ1-6; a possible D gene is TRBD1 (5 bases). CDR1 is ENHRY, CDR2 SYGVKD, per germline. The V and J ends lost 4 bases and 9 bases respectively, with 10 bases between them. The CDR3 runs to 13 residues. The CDR3 protein is CAISGRGISPLHF. The CDR3 coding sequence is TGTGCCATCAGTGGGCGGGGGATTTCACCCCTCCACTTT.

The chain employs TRBV11-2 and TRBJ1-4; the D gene is possibly TRBD1 (6 bases). The CDR3 contains 14 residues. The V and J ends lost 5 bases and 0 bases respectively, with 7 bases between them. The germline V gene has CDR1 SGHAT and CDR2 FQNNGV. CDR3 coding DNA: TGTGCCAGCAGCCGACAGGCAACTAATGAAAAACTGTTTTTT. It codes for CASSRQATNEKLFF.

The chain couples TRBV2 to TRBJ2-1; D remains ambiguous. Trimming left V 3 bases short and J 8 bases short, with 11 bases between. Germline CDR1 reads SNHLY; CDR2 reads FYNNEI. The CDR3 is 13 residues long. The CDR3, as DNA: TGTGCCAGCAGTGATGACGGAGAGGATGAGCAGTTCTTC. Protein sequence: CASSDDGEDEQFF. Full variable domain (remainder filled in from reference TRBV2 and TRBJ2-1): EPEVTQTPSHQVTQMGQEVILRCVPISNHLYFYWYRQILGQKVEFLVSFYNNEISEKSEIFDDQFSVERPDGSNFTLKIRSTKLEDSAMYFCASSDDGEDEQFFGPGTRLTVL.

This clone was observed a handful of times. The chain is built from TRBV11-2 and TRBJ1-2; no reliable D call. V shed 5 bases and J shed 7 bases, with 17 bases lying between them. In germline, CDR1 is SGHAT, CDR2 FQNNGV. The CDR3 covers 14 residues. CDR3 protein: CASSLQSTEVGYTF. CDR3 DNA sequence: TGTGCCAGCAGCCTCCAATCGACCGAGGTTGGCTACACCTTC.

The chain links TRBV19 to TRBJ2-1; D might be TRBD2 (6 bases). CDR1 and CDR2 from the germline V gene are LNHDA and SQIVND (reference sequence). The ends were cut back, 6 bases at V and 6 bases at J, with 18 bases in the middle. CDR3 size: 15 residues. This CDR3 reads CASSKMGLRINEQFF. CDR3 DNA: TGTGCCAGTAGCAAAATGGGACTCCGGATCAATGAGCAGTTCTTC. Full variable domain (rest looked up from reference TRBV19 and TRBJ2-1): DGGITQSPKYLFRKEGQNVTLSCEQNLNHDAMYWYRQDPGQGLRLIYYSQIVNDFQKGDIAEGYSVSREKKESFPLTVTSAQKNPTAFYLCASSKMGLRINEQFFGPGTRLTVL.

This clone was picked up one time. The chain has TRBV3-1 (or the pseudogene TRBV3-2) and TRBJ1-2; 8 nucleotides match TRBD1. The CDR3 is 14 amino acids. V lost 4 bases, J lost 8 bases, and 9 bases stayed unmatched. CDR1 and CDR2 from the germline V gene are LGHDT and YNNKEL (reference sequence). The CDR3 coding sequence is TGTGCCAGCAGCCGAGAGGACAGGGCGGGGGGCTACACCTTC. Protein: CASSREDRAGGYTF.

The gene calls are TRBV27 and TRBJ2-7; D is possibly TRBD2 (5 bases). The germline V and J ends were trimmed by 5 bases and 1 base, with 15 bases remaining between them. Germline CDR1 reads MNHEY; CDR2 reads SMNVEV (reference sequence). The CDR3 spans 15 residues. CDR3 protein: CASSPWGGESYEQYF. CDR3 nucleotides: TGTGCCAGCAGTCCTTGGGGTGGGGAGTCCTACGAGCAGTACTTC.

Written as DNA, the CDR3 is TGCGCCAGCAGCCAGGGGGTTCCGGGACTAGCGGGAAATAATGAGCAGTTCTTC. Protein product: CASSQGVPGLAGNNEQFF. The chain carries TRBV4-3 and TRBJ2-1, with TRBD2 matching over 13 bases. The CDR3 is 18 amino acids. Germline V gene lookup returns CDR1 LGHNA and CDR2 YSLEER. The V and J ends lost 3 bases and 7 bases, in that order; junction bases with no gene match: 12.

This clone was counted a few times. The chain recombines TRBV2 with TRBJ1-1; D not resolved. This CDR3 is built from 14 residues. Germline V lookup: CDR1 SNHLY, CDR2 FYNNEI. V was cut by 0 bases and J by 0 bases, with 5 bases left in between. The DNA of the CDR3 is TGTGCCAGCAGTGAAGCAGAGTTGAACACTGAAGCTTTCTTT. Its protein product is CASSEAELNTEAFF.

This clone was detected once. The chain carries TRBV30 and TRBJ1-1, with 7 bases matching TRBD1. CDR1 and CDR2 (germline): GTSNPN, SVGIG (reference sequence). This CDR3 spans 13 amino acids. V trimming: 7 bases; J trimming: 0 bases; junction bases outside the gene matches: 5. The CDR3 coding sequence is TGTGCCTCCCAGGGACAGATGAACACTGAAGCTTTCTTT. This gives the protein CASQGQMNTEAFF.

The chain employs TRBV6-1 and TRBJ1-6; D possibly corresponds to TRBD1 (5 bases). CDR1 is MNHNS and CDR2 is SASEGT in the germline V gene. The CDR3 has 15 residues. Trimming left V 3 bases short and J 7 bases short, with 13 bases between. The CDR3 DNA reads TGTGCCAGCAGTGACCGTGGCAGGGCCAATTCACCCCTCCACTTT. As protein: CASSDRGRANSPLHF.

This clone was observed a handful of times. This chain uses TRBV18 with TRBJ1-1; 8 nucleotides align to TRBD1. Germline V gene lookup returns CDR1 KGHSH and CDR2 LQKENI. The CDR3 is 12 residues long. V was clipped by 4 bases and J by 11 bases; unmatched bases: 6. DNA for the CDR3: TGTGCCAGCTCACGGACAGGGAGGGGGGCTTTCTTT. Protein sequence: CASSRTGRGAFF.

This sequence joins TRBV7-3 and TRBJ2-3, with D hard to call. Trimming cost V 4 bases and J 0 bases, with 11 bases left between them. Germline V lookup: CDR1 SGHTA, CDR2 FQGTGA. The CDR3 runs 15 residues. The CDR3 bases are TGTGCCAGCAGCTCAGACTTAACTAGCACAGATACGCAGTATTTT. Protein: CASSSDLTSTDTQYF.

This clone was picked up one time. This chain uses TRBV2 with TRBJ2-7; TRBD1 aligns across 8 bases. The germline V gene has CDR1 SNHLY and CDR2 FYNNEI. V trimming: 6 bases; J trimming: 4 bases; junction bases outside the gene matches: 5. CDR3 length: 13 amino acids. This CDR3 reads CASRDRAGYEQYF. The CDR3 DNA reads TGTGCCAGCAGGGACAGGGCTGGTTACGAGCAGTACTTC. Together with reference TRBV2 and TRBJ2-7, the CDR3 gives the full variable domain: EPEVTQTPSHQVTQMGQEVILRCVPISNHLYFYWYRQILGQKVEFLVSFYNNEISEKSEIFDDQFSVERPDGSNFTLKIRSTKLEDSAMYFCASRDRAGYEQYFGPGTRLTVT.

The V call is TRBV5-1, the J call TRBJ1-3; 7 bases are a match to TRBD1. V was pared by 4 bases and J by 0 bases, with 7 bases of the junction left unmatched. CDR3 length: 16 residues. Germline V gene sequence: CDR1 SGHRS, CDR2 YFSETQ. The CDR3 DNA reads as TGCGCCAGCAGCGTTACCGGGACAGACTCTGGAAACACCATATATTTT. Amino acids: CASSVTGTDSGNTIYF.

The chain recombines TRBV7-2 with TRBJ1-5, with D possibly being TRBD1 (6 bases). Germline CDR1 is SGHTA and CDR2 is FQGNSA. This CDR3 comprises 15 residues. The ends were cut back, 2 bases at V and 7 bases at J, with 15 bases in the middle. CDR3: CASSLLLRGNQPQHF. The CDR3 coding sequence is TGTGCCAGCAGCTTATTGCTAAGGGGGAACCAGCCCCAGCATTTT.

The chain recombines TRBV5-1 with TRBJ1-5; the match to TRBD1 covers 9 bases. The CDR3 consists of 15 residues. V shed 5 bases and J 2 bases; nucleotides not matched to a gene: 5. Germline V CDR1 and CDR2: SGHRS, YFSETQ. The CDR3 DNA reads TGCGCCAGCAGATCGGGACAGGGAGGCAATCAGCCCCAGCATTTT. It translates to CASRSGQGGNQPQHF.